Listed here are 17 T cell receptor beta chains from one sample, sequenced in a study of human T cells and chemical hapten exposure (dated by TCRdb to the early 2020s). According to the study, the label for this sample's time point signals: patch test 2, 6 weeks after DPC sensitization. Sample treatment or condition, as interpreted from the label and publication: therapeutic diphenylcyclopropenone sensitization with weekly scalp DPC. Library preparation was by RACE. TCRdb records NextSeq 500 as the sequencer. TCRdb took the public reads, trimmed them with fastp at Q25, ran MiXCR for clone calling and kept in-frame beta chains. Rows matching on CDR3 protein sequence are summarized as one entry with the most common DNA and genes. Across this sample there are fewer than 80,000 distinct CDR3 sequences, with 9% to 12% seen only once. The ten largest clones represent 6.8% of the sample. Sequencing was performed on whole blood, taken in connection with sensitization to the hapten diphenylcyclopropenone (DPC). The receptors here all came from a woman aged 45 to 65 with alopecia areata. Some clones in this sample may be carry-over from other donors' samples.

This clonotype appeared many times. The rearrangement joins TRBV29-1 to TRBJ2-3; D uncertain. The CDR3 has 13 amino acids. Looked up from germline, CDR1 is SQVTM and CDR2 is ANQGSEA. Trimming took 7 bases from V and 4 from J, leaving 15 bases between them. CDR3 nucleotides: TGCAGCGCGGAAGAGTTGGTCGCAGATACGCAGTATTTT. It translates to CSAEELVADTQYF.

With regard to this clonotype: The junction departs from the called germline gene at one end, perhaps through a read error. The V and J genes are TRBV6-1 and TRBJ2-7; TRBD2 matches at 12 bases. Germline V gene lookup returns CDR1 MNHNS and CDR2 SASEGT. The CDR3 is 14 residues long. DNA for the CDR3: TGTGCCAGCAGGATAACTAGCGGGAGGTTAGGCGTGAACTTC. It specifies CASRITSGRLGVNF.

The J gene is TRBJ2-7, the V gene TRBV28; TRBD1 agrees at 8 bases. Germline-derived CDR1 and CDR2 are MDHEN and SYDVKM. The CDR3 runs to 14 residues. The V and J ends lost 4 bases and 6 bases, in that order; junction bases with no gene match: 8. CDR3: CASSSGQAASEQYF. CDR3 nucleotides: TGTGCCAGCAGTTCGGGACAGGCGGCCAGCGAGCAGTACTTC.

This clonotype was observed a few times. The CDR3 DNA reads as TGTGCCAGCTGGGCTAGCGGGAGCCTGAACACCGGGGAGCTGTTTTTT. Amino acid sequence: CASWASGSLNTGELFF. This chain connects TRBV6-5 to TRBJ2-2; 10 positions match TRBD2. The CDR3 covers 16 residues. The germline V gene has CDR1 MNHEY and CDR2 SVGAGI. J gave up 1 base and V 8 bases, and 7 bases lay outside the gene matches.

The table lists this clonotype with many counts. This chain links TRBV5-5 with TRBJ1-4, with 8 bases matching TRBD1. The CDR3 has 15 residues. Trimming cost V 4 bases and J 6 bases; bases outside gene matches: 8. The germline V gene has CDR1 SGHKS and CDR2 YYEKEE (reference sequence). The CDR3 protein is CASSPPTGAYEKLFF. The CDR3 DNA sequence: TGTGCCAGCAGCCCGCCGACAGGGGCGTATGAAAAACTGTTTTTT.

The sample holds a few counts of this clonotype. The rearrangement links TRBV29-1 to TRBJ1-1; TRBD1 agrees at 10 bases. CDR1 and CDR2 (germline): SQVTM, ANQGSEA. The CDR3 is 13 residues long. V lost 8 bases and J lost 1; bases outside the gene matches: 4. CDR3 amino acids: CSLRTGGNTEAFF. In DNA, the CDR3 is TGCAGCTTACGGACAGGGGGGAACACTGAAGCTTTCTTT.

In the case of this clonotype: It may be a read error: a sequence one base away is much more abundant. This rearrangement joins TRBV18 to TRBJ1-6; 7 nucleotides match TRBD1. CDR3 size: 16 residues. The germline V gene encodes CDR1 KGHSH and CDR2 LQKENI. The CDR3 here is CASSRLGQLNHSSLHF. CDR3 bases: TGTGCCAGCTCACGACTGGGACAGCTCAATCATTCATCCCTCCACTTT.

At least ten counts were recorded for this clonotype. The chain couples TRBV27 to TRBJ2-2; D unclear. V was trimmed by 5 bases and J by 3 bases, leaving 16 bases between them. This CDR3 has 16 amino acids. Germline-derived CDR1 and CDR2 are MNHEY and SMNVEV (reference sequence). Here the CDR3 DNA reads TGTGCCAGCAGTCCGAGAACTGGGATGTACACCGGGGAGCTGTTTTTT. Translating gives CASSPRTGMYTGELFF.

In this sample, this clonotype turned up many times. V usage is TRBV20-1 and J usage is TRBJ1-1; D is perhaps TRBD1 (6 bases). Germline V gene data show CDR1 as DFQATT and CDR2 as SNEGSKA (reference sequence). The CDR3 has 16 amino acids. Trimming stripped 0 bases from V and 1 base from J, with 15 bases between. The chain's CDR3 is CSARDPLQGPNTEAFF. The CDR3 DNA reads as TGCAGTGCTAGAGATCCCCTTCAGGGGCCGAACACTGAAGCTTTCTTT.

In its sample, this clonotype was seen a few times. The chain joins TRBV12-3 or TRBV12-4 to TRBJ1-4; TRBD1 matches 9 bases. This CDR3 comprises 16 residues. Trimming removed 7 bases from V and 4 bases from J; junction bases left unmatched: 10. The CDR3 nucleotides read TGTGCCAGCACCGCCCGCCTGGGACAGGGTAATGAAAAACTGTTTTTT. Translation: CASTARLGQGNEKLFF.

There are many counts of this clonotype. V usage is TRBV6-5 and J usage is TRBJ1-1; D possibly corresponds to TRBD1 (5 bases). CDR3 length equals 14 residues. V gave up 4 bases and J gave up 2 bases, with 11 bases separating them. Germline V lookup: CDR1 MNHEY, CDR2 SVGAGI. In nucleotides, the CDR3 is TGTGCCAGCAGTTTTGCAGGGAGAAACACTGAAGCTTTCTTT. Protein sequence: CASSFAGRNTEAFF.

This sequence joins TRBV29-1 and TRBJ2-3, with TRBD1 matching over 12 bases. This CDR3 region has 16 residues. CDR1 and CDR2 from the germline V gene are SQVTM and ANQGSEA. Trimming removed 6 bases from V and 6 bases from J; junction bases left unmatched: 13. Here the CDR3 DNA reads TGCAGCGTCGGGACAGGGGGCGCGTCTTTTTTGGATACGCAGTATTTT. As protein: CSVGTGGASFLDTQYF.

This chain joins TRBV6-5 and TRBJ2-2, with D possibly matching TRBD2 (6 bases). V shed 7 bases and J shed 0 bases, with 21 bases lying between them. From germline, CDR1 is MNHEY and CDR2 SVGAGI. The CDR3 length is 18 residues. The CDR3 DNA is TGTGCCAGCAAATCTGGGATGGGAGGCCCGCCGAACACCGGGGAGCTGTTTTTT. This translates into CASKSGMGGPPNTGELFF.

The CDR3 DNA reads TGCAGCATTTCCTACAGGGACCAAGAGACCCAGTACTTC. It specifies CSISYRDQETQYF. The chain couples TRBV29-1 to TRBJ2-5; weak D call: TRBD1 (6 bases). Looked up from germline, CDR1 is SQVTM and CDR2 is ANQGSEA. With 8 bases removed from V and 0 bases from J, the gap between germline ends came to 13 bases. The length of the CDR3 is 13 residues.

The chain carries TRBV29-1 and TRBJ2-5; TRBD1 matches 10 bases. The CDR3 has 13 amino acids. V gave up 3 bases and J gave up 5 bases; unmatched junction bases: 3. Per germline, CDR1 SQVTM and CDR2 ANQGSEA. DNA of the CDR3: TGCAGCGTTGAGGGGACAGGGGTCGAGACCCAGTACTTC. Translated: CSVEGTGVETQYF. Complete variable domain (other parts from reference TRBV29-1 and TRBJ2-5): SAVISQKPSRDICQRGTSLTIQCQVDSQVTMMFWYRQQPGQSLTLIATANQGSEATYESGFVIDKFPISRPNLTFSTLTVSNMSPEDSSIYLCSVEGTGVETQYFGPGTRLLVL.

The chain carries TRBV9 and TRBJ2-1; 13 bases align to TRBD2. Trimming at V came to 2 bases and at J to 4 bases, leaving 3 bases not matched to a gene. This CDR3 contains 16 residues. CDR1 is SGDLS, CDR2 YYNGEE, per germline. This chain's CDR3 is CASSVGTSGEYNEQFF. In DNA form, the CDR3 reads TGTGCCAGCAGCGTCGGGACTAGCGGGGAATACAATGAGCAGTTCTTC. The variable domain in full, completed from reference TRBV9 and TRBJ2-1, reads DSGVTQTPKHLITATGQRVTLRCSPRSGDLSVYWYQQSLDQGLQFLIQYYNGEERAKGNILERFSAQQFPDLHSELNLSSLELGDSALYFCASSVGTSGEYNEQFFGPGTRLTVL.

This chain joins TRBV27 and TRBJ1-2; a possible D gene is TRBD1 (6 bases). Germline V CDR1 and CDR2: MNHEY, SMNVEV (reference sequence). V lost 3 bases to trimming and J lost 4 bases, with 9 bases between them. The CDR3 covers 13 residues. The CDR3 nucleotides read TGTGCCAGCAGTTTCAGGGGAGCCTATGGCTACACCTTC. This codes for CASSFRGAYGYTF.